Given below is one T cell receptor (beta chain) in context. Its antigen specificity is not known. Nothing much larger sits one base from this clone, and base qualities are not available. The same CDR3 arises from other DNA sequences in this sample as well. The data originate from a study of cytomegalovirus exposure and HLA in healthy donors (dated by TCRdb to about 2017). Regarding the study in general: In an earlier analysis of some 610 of the donors, 250 to 300 Gb of sequence data and 117 million unique TCR beta sequences from roughly 200 million T cells were reported. Along with the approximately 650-subject first cohort, a separate validation cohort of over a hundred different subjects was used. Typing coverage varied by locus: 629-630 donors for A, B, C, DRB1 and DQB1; approximately 500 for DQA1; approximately 610 for DPA1; roughly 450 for DPB1. The study aimed to test whether cataloging public T cell receptors could reveal signatures of past pathogen exposure. Both class I and class II loci were covered by HLA typing, at four-digit resolution. An earlier analysis of roughly 600 of the donors used high-throughput TCR beta sequencing to judge whether each TCR beta V gene segment behaved as functional or pseudogenic. Roughly 5 DR-DQ haplotypes were handled as single units for association and clustering because linkage in the cohort was strong. Rather than using new phenotypic data, the later analysis identified candidate immune exposures from TCR beta sequences and from how often those sequences occurred across donors. The study combined high-throughput TCR immunosequencing, statistical association of individual TCRs with disease status, and machine learning to predict cytomegalovirus infection status. Of the roughly 390 genotyped donors, over 70% fell in the genetic ancestry cluster associated with self-reported Caucasian donors. In a later genetic analysis, genome-wide SNP genotypes for about 55% of the roughly 700 donors were used, and that subset was treated as a discovery cohort. Across roughly 420 genotyped donors of the cohort, an average of approximately 220,000 unique TCR beta nucleotide sequences per donor were sequenced, and 15% to 20% of those sequences were non-productive. All discovery cohort repertoires had been generated on a single sequencing platform. A later analysis re-analyzed previously published TCR beta repertoires from 666 donors and added high-resolution HLA genotyping to study TCR occurrence patterns. Approximately 310 gigabases of sequencing data and 75 million to 85 million unique TCR sequences made up an early release that covered approximately 700 HLA-typed donors. Donor age, sex, ethnicity and CMV serostatus were compiled alongside the repertoire data. The T cell repertoires of around 730 subjects were profiled by immunosequencing and related to cytomegalovirus serostatus.

The method was the immunoSEQ multiplex PCR assay. A mixture of 60 forward primers for TCR Vbeta segments and 13 reverse primers for TCR Jbeta segments was used in the multiplex PCR. A multiplex PCR assay on genomic DNA amplified the CDR3 region of rearranged TCR beta genes. Amplified TCR beta libraries were sequenced as 87-base-pair reads on the Illumina HiSeq System. Turning to the authors' computational methods: In a later analysis, tens of millions of unique TCR beta chains were counted across the roughly 670 repertoires, and roughly 9.9 million of these chains were shared by at least two donors. To remove PCR and sequencing errors, raw reads were error-corrected and collapsed into unique sequences using a nearest-neighbor algorithm that merged closely related sequences. Alignment of CDR3 sequences to IMGT reference sequences was used to assign V, D and J gene segments. For a sequence to be retained, at least a six-nucleotide match to both a V gene segment and a J gene segment was required. A rearrangement counted as productive if the CDR3 had no stop codons and remained in frame with V and J, and every other rearrangement counted as non-productive. CDR3 was defined according to IMGT convention as the region running from the second conserved V-encoded cysteine to the conserved J-encoded phenylalanine. The earlier analysis of some 580 of the donors excluded any sequence lacking an unambiguous match to a single V gene segment. An earlier analysis of several hundred of the donors called V segments functional above 56.7% productive rearrangements and segregating when the between-donor standard deviation exceeded 5%. A statistical classification framework was built for diagnosing cytomegalovirus status from the catalog of TCR beta chain sequences. In a later analysis, V and J genes were assigned by comparing TCR nucleotide sequences against IMGT/GENE-DB human TR gene sequences. A later analysis assigned CDR3 sequences and most-parsimonious VDJ recombination scenarios with the TCRdist pipeline. In a later analysis, each TCR beta chain was defined by its CDR3 amino acid sequence together with its V-gene family, and reads lacking a unique V-gene family were excluded. To address suspected cross-contamination and a sequencing artifact, a later analysis removed a few hundred highly shared, low-generation-probability nucleotide sequences. A later analysis calculated a clonal expansion index for each public chain from normalized within-repertoire ranks of inferred template counts. In a later analysis, generation probabilities were computed using a VDJ recombination model fitted to out-of-frame rearrangements, and the results were checked against IGoR. A later analysis scored TCR-TCR, TCR-HLA and TCR-CMV co-occurrence with hypergeometric tests, applying a repertoire-size bias correction to TCR pairs. False discovery rates were estimated in a later analysis by permuting HLA or CMV assignments 20 times. In a later analysis, co-occurring TCRs were grouped using DBSCAN, with TCRdist sequence similarity added in when clustering inside HLA-allele-positive subsets. Repertoires with fewer than 30,000 or more than 120,000 public chains were left out of co-occurrence clustering, as were about five repertoires with anomalous nucleotide sharing. Not all clones reach the TCRdb copy of this immuneACCESS table, which keeps in-frame sequences only. Checked studies attribute under half of the gap to unresolved V genes and leave the rest unexplained. D and trimming were read from the DNA, whereas the V and J calls and clone size are those reported in that table. Counted in this sample were roughly 150,000 clones; around three quarters of them appeared once. Jointly, the top ten make up roughly 2% of the sample.

Including cysteine and phenylalanine, the CDR3 has 12 amino acids. Only CDR3 DNA is held: 36 bases, read in frame from base 1. Looking up the germline V gene yields CDR1 SNHLY and CDR2 FYNNEI. V loses 4 bases of germline sequence and J loses 4 bases, and the interval between the two ends is 8 bases. The paper's findings and limits, for the study overall: A later genetic analysis reported fewer N-insertions in productive TCRs among donors in an Asian-associated ancestry cluster than the approximately 700-donor mean. In vitro tests confirmed that three of the cytomegalovirus-associated TCR beta chains recognize cytomegalovirus antigens. For the cohort, immune exposure information was limited to CMV serostatus. HLA typing was unavailable for some donors at each locus, so association tests used only the typed subset. A further reported finding was that TCR beta sequences accurately predicted the HLA-A and HLA-B alleles for most subjects in the first cohort. Most TCR sequences were observed very rarely across donors, whereas some public TCRs were present in many individuals. Presence/absence analyses assumed roughly uniform sequencing depth across donors, an assumption that may not hold. A cluster of highly shared sequence variants was judged likely to be a technical artifact of the sequencing pipeline. Because counts were too low, roughly 17 rarely observed V segments, including chromosome 9 orphons, were left out of the earlier analysis of a few hundred of the donors. It was suggested by the authors that the approach could potentially be generalized to other disease states and immunological phenotypes. According to a later analysis, TCR association rates differed among HLA loci, with DRB1 alleles showing the most associated TCRs and HLA-C alleles showing the fewest. An earlier analysis of approximately 500 of the donors showed that most TCR beta V segments appeared in productive rearrangements either about 87% or about 30% of the time, which broadly matched IMGT annotations. At a false discovery rate of 0.05, a later analysis linked around 15,000 TCR beta sequences to specific HLA alleles. In this cohort, only TCR beta chains were sequenced, and detectable features were limited by the absence of alpha or paired-chain data. In a later analysis, HLA-associated TCR beta chains were found to be more clonally expanded and to have lower generation probabilities than equally common non-associated chains. When HLA alleles, especially DR and DQ, strongly co-occurred, attributing TCR associations to individual alleles was difficult. In a later analysis, several top co-occurrence clusters were reported to appear linked to parvovirus B19, influenza, CMV and Epstein-Barr virus. Linkage disequilibrium might explain the correlated functional status among segregating V segments, but an unknown experimental factor could not be excluded. The study listed 150 to 200 TCR beta chains as associated with cytomegalovirus. A later analysis found that most CMV-associated TCR beta chains appeared HLA-restricted, with HLA associations seemingly driven largely by CMV exposure. V-gene and J-gene trimming of TCR beta chains was associated with a missense DCLRE1C variant in a later genetic analysis, and the association was replicated in an independent cohort. The classifier was reported to diagnose cytomegalovirus status with high specificity and sensitivity in both the original and validation cohorts. Some IMGT-functional V segments, including TRBV6-2 and TRBV6-3, could not be told apart with the 87-base-pair reads, so those segments were excluded.

In total, around 600 healthy bone marrow donors made up the cohort. At the time of sampling, all cohort members were nominally healthy, though unrecorded immune exposures were likely present. The donor tested CMV seropositive and was one of the 289 seropositive cohort members. A peripheral blood sample was collected from each donor, and TCR beta sequencing was performed on peripheral blood mononuclear cells. Genomic DNA extraction from the blood cell samples was performed with the Qiagen DNeasy Blood Extraction Kit. The clonotype originates from a man between 50 and 59 years old in good health and CMV-seropositive. The chain employs TRBV2 and TRBJ2-7; a tentative D call is TRBD1 (5 bases match). The sequencing sample was made of PBMCs. The CDR3 in this case is CASSAGFYEQYF. The sequence in DNA is TGTGCCAGCAGTGCAGGGTTTTACGAGCAGTACTTC.